The 2 T cell receptor beta chains below were found in one sample sequenced in a study of cytomegalovirus exposure and HLA in healthy donors. Assay used: immunoSEQ multiplex PCR; TCRdb lists only in-frame clones, some missing. Of about 260,000 clones in the sample, about 90% are singletons; the top ten hold 2.5% to 3.5%. The sample comprised PBMCs. The receptors shown here come from a woman under 40 in good health and CMV-seronegative.

The CDR3 spells CAGGVSKGYEQYF. CDR3 bases: TGTGCCGGAGGGGTCTCCAAAGGCTACGAGCAGTACTTC. J is TRBJ2-7 and V is TRBV2; possibly TRBD2 for D (6 bases). Germline V lookup: CDR1 SNHLY, CDR2 FYNNEI. Trimming left V 11 bases short and J 3 bases short, with 17 bases between. The CDR3 has 13 residues. Full variable domain (remainder filled in from reference TRBV2 and TRBJ2-7): EPEVTQTPSHQVTQMGQEVILRCVPISNHLYFYWYRQILGQKVEFLVSFYNNEISEKSEIFDDQFSVERPDGSNFTLKIRSTKLEDSAMYFCAGGVSKGYEQYFGPGTRLTVT.

This clone was seen a single time. The chain uses TRBV7-2 and TRBJ2-7, with D possibly TRBD1 on 6 matching bases. With 4 bases removed from V and 3 bases from J, the gap between germline ends came to 10 bases. CDR1 and CDR2 (germline): SGHTA, FQGNSA. This CDR3 region has 13 residues. The CDR3, as DNA: TGTGCCAGCAGCTCTCTAGGGGGCTACGAGCAGTACTTC. This codes for CASSSLGGYEQYF.